Detailed here is one T cell receptor (beta chain). As yet, its antigen is unknown. These data are taken from a study of OX40 agonist ivuxolimab in advanced cancers. Study-wide background: As their treatment, patients were administered ivuxolimab, an agonistic anti-OX40 (CD134) antibody.

The assay was immunoSEQ multiplex PCR, and TCRdb's table has in-frame clones only and misses some. Of 50,000 to 55,000 clones listed, approximately 75% are singletons. Overall study findings and caveats: The CD4+ and CD8+ T cells in the blood had expanded clonally by week 6 at 0.1 to 3.0 mg/kg. In a subset of nonresponders, normalized T-cell clonal expansion was also low. On average, CD8+ T cells had more expanded clones than CD4+.

CDR1 and CDR2 (germline): SGHRS, YFSETQ. CDR3 size: 14 residues. V lost 4 bases and J lost 4; bases outside the gene matches: 7. The TCR comes from an adult with an advanced solid tumor such as melanoma, head and neck, liver or kidney cancer. The rearrangement links TRBV5-1 to TRBJ1-2; 7 nucleotides align to TRBD1. This specimen was CD4+ or CD8+ T cells sorted from blood, taken in a trial of the OX40 agonist ivuxolimab. The CDR3 is CASSPATGPYGYTF. The CDR3 bases are TGCGCCAGCAGCCCAGCGACAGGGCCCTATGGCTACACCTTC.